This section outlines one T cell receptor beta chain sequence together with its context. The target antigen is unknown. This sample was taken from a study of T cell responses to AZD1222 COVID-19 vaccine. Findings of the study overall: No repertoire was sampled before or during the peak T cell response, only after it.

This CDR3 has 16 amino acids. In germline, CDR1 is SGHRS, CDR2 YFSETQ. V shed 8 bases and J 0 bases; nucleotides not matched to a gene: 11. The repertoire was sequenced with immunoSEQ multiplex PCR; TCRdb's copy has only in-frame clones and lacks some. Among approximately 83,000 clones, about nine tenths were seen once, and the ten largest hold 4.5%. The chain carries TRBV5-1 and TRBJ1-5; 7 bases are a match to TRBD1. The sample consisted of peripheral blood, taken on day 0 of MenACWY control vaccination. The source is an adult in good health. The CDR3 DNA reads as TGCGCCAGGGCCGGACAGGCTGTACCTAGCAATCAGCCCCAGCATTTT. Translating gives CARAGQAVPSNQPQHF.